The T cell receptor beta chain described here comes from a study of blood T cells in healthy people across ages (dated by TCRdb to between 2015 and 2016). Some background on the complete study: Template switching captured roughly one uniquely barcoded TCR beta cDNA molecule per two T cells in model experiments. The donors were divided into four age groups: young (average around 16 years), middle-aged (approximately 39), aged (62) and long-lived (more than 75). Using deep sequencing normalized with unique cDNA molecular identifiers, the study measured how TCR beta repertoire diversity changes with age. Donors of different ages were randomly distributed across sequencing lanes to avoid experimental bias. Two additional independent replicas of 1 million unique cDNA reads from the same blood draw were analyzed for two donors (one aged 18 to 30 and one aged 80 or older). On the study overall, not on this receptor specifically: The CMV infection status of donors was not known, potentially confounding age-related changes in expanded clonotypes. Observed TCR beta diversity per million T cells fell roughly linearly with age, and a significant reduction was already apparent by age roughly 40. Estimates of total diversity based on one million sequenced T cells were considered lower bounds and underestimates. Compared with the aged group, the long-lived group had more naive CD4+ T cells, fewer expanded clones and increased TCR diversity, a pattern suggesting age selection. A strong correlation was found between observed TCR beta diversity and the percentage of naive T cells measured by flow cytometry. Since profiling was done on bulk unsorted PBMCs, naive and antigen-experienced compartments could not be conclusively compared.

This clonotype was seen a handful of times. Its specific antigen is unknown. This may arise from a read error, as a much more abundant clone is one base away. Receptor libraries were prepared by 5' RACE. Sequenced using an Illumina HiSeq 2500. A second roughly 6 to 12 cycle PCR used a sample-barcoded 5' primer and a J-beta primer mix. A template-switch 5' adaptor carrying 12 random nucleotides introduced a unique molecular identifier onto each TCR beta cDNA molecule. Each sample yielded at least 3 million CDR3-containing paired-end reads. All of the RNA was converted into first-strand cDNA using the Mint cDNA synthesis kit, with a TRBC-specific oligonucleotide serving as the primer. Following uracil-DNA glycosylase treatment, all cDNA underwent a first 18-cycle PCR with the universal primers M1SS and BC2_uni_R. On the study's bioinformatics: For normalization, 1 million high-quality reads were randomly selected from each sample, with every read carrying a distinct molecular identifier. Reads with shared molecular identifiers were discarded instead of being binned into consensus sequences. CDR3 identification, clonotype clustering and error correction used MiTCR with a Q25 quality threshold and the strictest error-elimination algorithm. A nonparametric unseen species model with Euler transformation was used to estimate a lower bound on total TCR beta diversity. TCRdb reprocessed the public reads (quality trimming at Q25 with fastp, clone calling with MiXCR) and kept in-frame beta chains. Under each unique CDR3 protein, matching rows form one entry showing the most common genes and DNA. The V and J calls, along with clone size, are taken from TCRdb and not from the paper's own processing. The sample includes hundreds of thousands of distinct CDR3 sequences, with 25% to 30% observed a single time. Of the sample, 17% is held by the ten largest clones.

V is clipped by 6 bases and J by 12 bases, and the sequence between their germline boundaries is 18 bases long. The CDR3 sequence holds 12 residues, the cysteine and phenylalanine included. Solely the CDR3 DNA is kept, with 36 bases framed from the first base. Based on the germline V gene, the CDR1 and CDR2 sequences are MNHEY and SVGEGT. Donors were 40 or so systemically healthy Caucasian individuals from Russia aged 6 to 90 years. Each donor gave approximately 10 milliliters of peripheral blood, collected into EDTA-treated Vacutainer tubes. PBMCs were isolated by Ficoll-Paque density-gradient centrifugation, with at least 7 million obtained per sample. Total RNA was extracted from PBMCs with Trizol reagent, with at least 6 micrograms obtained per sample. Naive CD45RAhigh/CD27high T cell percentages were measured by flow cytometry on a PBMC aliquot from every donor.

Sample: blood. Here the chain combines TRBV6-2 or TRBV6-3 and TRBJ2-7; a confident D gene designation cannot be given. This sequence was found in a woman of 80 years or more in good health. The DNA sequence is given as TGTGCCAGCAGCCAACAGACTGGTCAGAGGTACTTC. This sequence encodes CASSQQTGQRYF.